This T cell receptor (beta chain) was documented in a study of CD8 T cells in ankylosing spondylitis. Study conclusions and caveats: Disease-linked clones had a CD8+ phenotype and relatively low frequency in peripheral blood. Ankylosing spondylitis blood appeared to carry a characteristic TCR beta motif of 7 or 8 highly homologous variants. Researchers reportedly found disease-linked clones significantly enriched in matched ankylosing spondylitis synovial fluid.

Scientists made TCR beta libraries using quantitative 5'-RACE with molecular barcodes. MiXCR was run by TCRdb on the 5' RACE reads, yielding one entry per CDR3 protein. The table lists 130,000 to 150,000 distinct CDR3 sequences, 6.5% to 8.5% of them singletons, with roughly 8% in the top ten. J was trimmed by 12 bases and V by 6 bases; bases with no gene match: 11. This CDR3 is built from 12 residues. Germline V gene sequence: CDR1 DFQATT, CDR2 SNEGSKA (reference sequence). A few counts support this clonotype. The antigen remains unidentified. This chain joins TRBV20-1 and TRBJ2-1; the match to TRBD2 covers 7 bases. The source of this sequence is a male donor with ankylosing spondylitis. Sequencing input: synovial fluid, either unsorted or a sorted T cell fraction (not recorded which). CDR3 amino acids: CSAEPGGTSQFF. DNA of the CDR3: TGCAGTGCGGAGCCGGGAGGAACGTCGCAGTTCTTC.